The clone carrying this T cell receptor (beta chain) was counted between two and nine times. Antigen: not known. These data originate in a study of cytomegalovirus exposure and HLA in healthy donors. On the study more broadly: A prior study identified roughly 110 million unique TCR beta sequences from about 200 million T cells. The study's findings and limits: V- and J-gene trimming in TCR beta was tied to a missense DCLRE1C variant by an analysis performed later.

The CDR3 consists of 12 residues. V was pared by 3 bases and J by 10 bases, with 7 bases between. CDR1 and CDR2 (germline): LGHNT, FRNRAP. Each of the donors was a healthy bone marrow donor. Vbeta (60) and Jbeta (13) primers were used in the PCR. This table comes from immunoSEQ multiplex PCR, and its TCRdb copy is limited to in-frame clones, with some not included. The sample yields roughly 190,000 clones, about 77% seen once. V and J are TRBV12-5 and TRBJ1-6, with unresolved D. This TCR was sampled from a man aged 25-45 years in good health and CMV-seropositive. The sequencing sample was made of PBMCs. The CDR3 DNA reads TGTGCTAGTGGTTTCGAGGCGTCACCCCTCCACTTT. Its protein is CASGFEASPLHF.